In this sample, the clone carrying this TCR beta chain turned up many times. What it binds is not known. Indicated time point: longitudinal time-point 2. Unsorted libraries were prepared from 2 million PBMCs that had been stored at -80 C. V lost 5 bases and J 0 bases, leaving 7 bases between the germline ends. There are 13 residues in the CDR3. MiXCR was run by TCRdb on the 5' RACE reads, yielding one entry per CDR3 protein. The sample includes tens of thousands of distinct CDR3 sequences, 5% to 6.5% of them seen just once. These data belong to a study of neurological immune-mediated disorders. Study outcomes and limitations: The multiple sclerosis repertoire cluster had no clinical or MRI correlate.

The J gene is TRBJ1-2, the V gene TRBV12-3 or TRBV12-4; D uncertain. The TCR originated in an older woman with multiple sclerosis. Sequencing was carried out using PBMCs. CDR3 amino acids: CASSALPNYGYTF. The CDR3 DNA reads as TGTGCCAGCAGTGCCCTTCCTAACTATGGCTACACCTTC.